This T cell receptor beta chain was recorded in a study of CD8+ T cells in alopecia areata. This clone was observed a handful of times. The sample holds other DNA sequences that translate to the same CDR3. Germline lookup yields CDR1 SQVTM and CDR2 ANQGSEA. The CDR3 sequence is 14 residues long. Trimming left V 3 bases short and J 1 base short, with 10 bases between. Investigators isolated RNA and reverse transcribed it into cDNA to act as the sequencing template. Libraries were prepared by immunoSEQ multiplex PCR; TCRdb keeps only in-frame clonotypes and omits some of them. Among approximately 210,000 clones, approximately 61% were seen once, and the ten largest hold approximately 1%. Treatment described: oral pan-JAK inhibitor, 5-10 mg twice daily.

This chain links TRBV29-1 with TRBJ2-1; D gene uncertain. Sequencing was performed on CD4+ T cells sorted from blood, taken at week 24, from a patient treated with tofacitinib. This TCR was sampled from a human donor with alopecia areata. The CDR3 coding sequence is TGCAGCGTTGAGAGGCTCCTATCCTACAATGAGCAGTTCTTC. Its translation: CSVERLLSYNEQFF.